The 32 T cell receptor beta chains presented below share a single source sample, sequenced in a study of T-cell memory formation after mild COVID-19. TCRdb independently ran MiXCR on the 5' RACE reads; one entry per CDR3 protein. This sample has around 200,000 distinct CDR3 sequences, with 20% to 25% found just once. The sequenced material came from PBMCs or a T cell subset sorted from them (not recorded which). These receptor sequences come from an adult woman who had mild COVID-19 (a few samples of this study predate the infection). Cell type and time point are not known.

This chain uses TRBV5-1 with TRBJ2-1, with D possibly matching TRBD2 (6 bases). V dropped 1 base and J dropped 0 bases, with 8 bases sitting between them. The CDR3 runs to 15 residues. The germline V gene has CDR1 SGHRS and CDR2 YFSETQ. CDR3 in DNA: TGCGCCAGCAGCTTGCGAGCGGGCTCCTACAATGAGCAGTTCTTC. Protein: CASSLRAGSYNEQFF.

The CDR3 protein is CSARGLTGLNTEAFF. Written as DNA, the CDR3 is TGCAGTGCTAGAGGCCTGACAGGGCTGAACACTGAAGCTTTCTTT. The chain couples TRBV20-1 to TRBJ1-1; 7 bases agree with TRBD1. J lost 0 bases, V lost 1 base, and 5 bases had no gene match. Germline-derived CDR1 and CDR2 are DFQATT and SNEGSKA (reference sequence). The CDR3 sequence is 15 residues long.

There are a few counts of this clonotype. The V call is TRBV7-2, the J call TRBJ1-5; the D is unclear. Germline-derived CDR1 and CDR2 are SGHTA and FQGNSA. Trimming left V 5 bases short and J 0 bases short, with 14 bases between. The CDR3 sequence is 16 residues long. This CDR3 is CASSRHIQDSNQPQHF. DNA for the CDR3: TGTGCCAGCAGCCGACACATACAAGATAGCAATCAGCCCCAGCATTTT.

The rearrangement uses TRBV9 and TRBJ2-3; 7 nucleotides align to TRBD2. The CDR3 is made up of 15 amino acids. From germline, CDR1 is SGDLS and CDR2 YYNGEE. Losses at the gene ends were 4 bases for V and 1 base for J; bases not matched to a gene: 6. This CDR3 is CASSPAGKGTDTQYF. CDR3 sequence (DNA): TGTGCCAGCAGCCCAGCGGGAAAGGGCACAGATACGCAGTATTTT.

This clonotype was counted only a few times. The chain combines TRBV6-1 with TRBJ2-3; D not certain. The CDR3 is 17 residues long. Germline V gene lookup returns CDR1 MNHNS and CDR2 SASEGT. Between the trimmed V and J ends, which lost 6 bases and 5 bases, there was a span of 24 bases. The CDR3 protein is CASRGGSRVFTIDTQYF. CDR3 nucleotides: TGTGCCAGCAGAGGCGGCTCACGGGTCTTTACTATAGATACGCAGTATTTT.

The chain carries TRBV12-3 or TRBV12-4 and TRBJ1-3; no clear D. V lost 1 base, J lost 5 bases, and 3 bases lay in between. This CDR3 is built from 12 residues. CDR3 amino acids: CASSLVRNTIYF. The CDR3 bases are TGTGCCAGCAGTTTAGTCCGAAACACCATATATTTT.

This clonotype appeared a few times. The chain combines TRBV6-5 with TRBJ2-7, with D tentatively TRBD1 (6 bases). V gave up 4 bases and J gave up 2 bases, with 15 bases separating them. The germline V gene encodes CDR1 MNHEY and CDR2 SVGAGI. The CDR3 spans 15 residues. The CDR3 here is CASSSPQTGTYEQYF. CDR3 nucleotides: TGTGCCAGCAGTTCCCCTCAGACAGGAACCTACGAGCAGTACTTC.

This clonotype was recorded a few times. The CDR3: CASSWTGLTDTQYF. The CDR3 DNA sequence: TGTGCCAGCAGCTGGACCGGACTTACAGATACGCAGTATTTT. The chain couples TRBV7-2 to TRBJ2-3, with D maybe TRBD2 (5 bases). This CDR3 has 14 amino acids. CDR1 SGHTA and CDR2 FQGNSA come from the germline V gene. The ends were cut back, 4 bases at V and 3 bases at J, with 11 bases in the middle.

This clonotype was detected a few times. The rearrangement links TRBV12-3 or TRBV12-4 to TRBJ2-1, with TRBD2 identical over 9 bases. The CDR3 is 15 residues long. Trimming removed 3 bases from V and 10 bases from J; junction bases left unmatched: 10. The DNA of the CDR3 is TGTGCCAGCAGTTTGGACCTTGGACTAGCGCCAGAGCAGTTCTTC. The encoded protein is CASSLDLGLAPEQFF.

J is TRBJ2-7 and V is TRBV10-2; TRBD2 is a possible D gene (5 bases). Trimming shortened V by 0 bases and J by 3 bases, and 9 bases separated the two germline ends. Germline V gives CDR1 WSHSY, CDR2 SAAADI. This CDR3 is built from 14 residues. CDR3 in DNA: TGCGCCAGCAGTGAGTCAGGACTGGGCTACGAGCAGTACTTC. Its protein product is CASSESGLGYEQYF.

For this clonotype: The CDR3 end shows no conserved phenylalanine or tryptophan, and so a read error is likely. V usage is TRBV2 and J usage is TRBJ2-7; 10 bases line up with TRBD1. This CDR3 contains 15 residues. The junction had 4 bases not matched to a gene; V was cut back by 3 bases and J by 2 bases. Looked up from germline, CDR1 is SNHLY and CDR2 is FYNNEI. CDR3 region: CASSDPGTGAYEQYL. The DNA for the CDR3 is TGTGCCAGCAGTGACCCCGGGACAGGGGCCTACGAGCAGTACTTA.

This chain connects TRBV6-5 to TRBJ1-1; possibly TRBD1 for D (6 bases). In germline, CDR1 is MNHEY, CDR2 SVGAGI. The CDR3 spans 14 residues. V lost 2 bases and J 5 bases, leaving 12 bases between the germline ends. CDR3 amino acids: CASSYGQGWTEAFF. The CDR3, as DNA: TGTGCCAGCAGTTACGGGCAGGGGTGGACTGAAGCTTTCTTT.

The J gene is TRBJ1-1, the V gene TRBV7-9; the D gene is possibly TRBD1 (5 bases). The CDR3 covers 14 residues. Trimming pared 5 bases from V and 13 bases from J, leaving 23 bases between. Germline V gives CDR1 SEHNR, CDR2 FQNEAQ (reference sequence). DNA of the CDR3: TGTGCCAGCAGCGACGGCGGCAGGGAAGTACTATTTTTCTTT. Translated, it gives CASSDGGREVLFFF.

This clonotype was picked up a small number of times. This chain connects TRBV4-1 to TRBJ2-1; TRBD2 matches at 8 bases. With V trimmed by 0 bases and J by 10 bases, 8 bases remained unmatched. Germline V lookup: CDR1 MGHRA, CDR2 YSYEKL. CDR3 length: 15 residues. CDR3 residues: CASSQDPAGEGEQFF. The CDR3 bases are TGCGCCAGCAGCCAAGATCCAGCGGGAGAGGGAGAGCAGTTCTTC.

The chain links TRBV24-1 to TRBJ2-2, with a tentative D call TRBD1 (6 bases). There are 16 residues in the CDR3. The germline V gene encodes CDR1 KGHDR and CDR2 SFDVKD. V lost 2 bases to trimming and J lost 6 bases, with 15 bases between them. CDR3 amino acids: CATSDSGDRPAGELFF. DNA of the CDR3: TGTGCCACCAGTGATTCTGGAGACAGGCCTGCCGGGGAGCTGTTTTTT.

The J gene is TRBJ1-2, the V gene TRBV5-6; D is unclear. Looked up from germline, CDR1 is SGHDT and CDR2 is YYEEEE. V was shortened by 0 bases and J by 1 base, with 7 bases between the two germline ends. This CDR3 has 14 residues. CDR3 sequence (DNA): TGTGCCAGCAGCTTGGGACAAATTAACTATGGCTACACCTTC. This sequence encodes CASSLGQINYGYTF.

This clonotype was found a few times. The chain is built from TRBV5-1 and TRBJ2-2; D perhaps matches TRBD1 (5 bases). The CDR3 is 16 residues long. The germline V gene encodes CDR1 SGHRS and CDR2 YFSETQ. V was cut by 1 base and J by 2 bases, with 12 bases left in between. The CDR3 protein is CASSLLGQFNTGELFF. Written as DNA, the CDR3 is TGCGCCAGCAGCTTGTTAGGACAATTTAACACCGGGGAGCTGTTTTTT.

This clonotype has more than one count but fewer than ten. CDR3 sequence (DNA): TGTGCCAGCAGCACTCGGGGAGGGGAGCTGTTTTTT. This gives the protein CASSTRGGELFF. V and J are TRBV13 and TRBJ2-2, with a possible D match to TRBD2 (5 bases). Germline V gene data show CDR1 as PRHDT and CDR2 as FYEKMQ (reference sequence). CDR3 size: 12 residues. V lost 5 bases and J 8 bases, leaving 9 bases between the germline ends.

This clonotype was detected only a few times. The rearrangement uses TRBV5-1 and TRBJ2-3, with a tentative D call TRBD2 (5 bases). Germline V gene sequence: CDR1 SGHRS, CDR2 YFSETQ. Trimming removed 10 bases from V and 1 base from J, with 7 bases in between. This CDR3 spans 11 amino acids. Here the CDR3 reads CASEGTDTQYF. As DNA, the CDR3 is TGCGCCTCGGAGGGCACAGATACGCAGTATTTT. Full variable domain (rest looked up from reference TRBV5-1 and TRBJ2-3): KAGVTQTPRYLIKTRGQQVTLSCSPISGHRSVSWYQQTPGQGLQFLFEYFSETQRNKGNFPGRFSGRQFSNSRSEMNVSTLELGDSALYLCASEGTDTQYFGPGTRLTVL.

V and J are TRBV7-3 and TRBJ2-1, with TRBD2 as a possible D gene (6 bases). Germline V CDR1 and CDR2: SGHTA, FQGTGA. This CDR3 has 12 residues. The germline V and J ends were trimmed by 5 bases and 10 bases, with 12 bases remaining between them. The DNA for the CDR3 is TGTGCCAGCAGCCTGGGACTGGGGGAGCAGTTCTTC. Residues: CASSLGLGEQFF.

CDR3 nucleotides: TGCGCCAGCAGCTTGGCGGGACAGGGGAGTGTCTACGAGCAGTACTTC. Translation gives CASSLAGQGSVYEQYF. The genes are TRBV5-1 and TRBJ2-7; TRBD1 matches 10 bases. This CDR3 is built from 16 residues. Looked up from germline, CDR1 is SGHRS and CDR2 is YFSETQ. Trimming removed 0 bases from V and 3 bases from J; junction bases left unmatched: 6. Together with reference TRBV5-1 and TRBJ2-7, the CDR3 gives the full variable domain: KAGVTQTPRYLIKTRGQQVTLSCSPISGHRSVSWYQQTPGQGLQFLFEYFSETQRNKGNFPGRFSGRQFSNSRSEMNVSTLELGDSALYLCASSLAGQGSVYEQYFGPGTRLTVT.

This chain connects TRBV2 to TRBJ1-2, with D hard to call. V was clipped by 7 bases and J by 4 bases, with 13 bases between them. This CDR3 spans 13 amino acids. Germline V lookup: CDR1 SNHLY, CDR2 FYNNEI. CDR3 amino acids: CASMIDTAYGYTF. The CDR3 DNA follows: TGTGCCAGCATGATAGACACAGCCTATGGCTACACCTTC.

The chain couples TRBV4-1 to TRBJ2-7, with a possible D match to TRBD2 (6 bases). The V gene lost 7 bases and the J gene lost 2 bases, with 27 bases spanning the gap. CDR3 length: 18 residues. Germline CDR1 MGHRA, CDR2 YSYEKL. The DNA for the CDR3 is TGCGCCAGCACCCCTCGCTTCCTCTTGGGACTGGACCCCTACGAGCAGTACTTC. It yields the protein CASTPRFLLGLDPYEQYF.

The chain uses TRBV7-8 and TRBJ2-3, with 7 bases matching TRBD2. The V segment lost 0 bases and the J segment 5 bases; nucleotides outside the gene matches: 8. The CDR3 length is 16 residues. The germline V gene encodes CDR1 SGHVS and CDR2 FQNEAQ. The CDR3 nucleotides read TGTGCCAGCAGCTTAGCGTTGTGGGAGGGCCAAGATACGCAGTATTTT. Protein: CASSLALWEGQDTQYF. Drawing the rest from reference TRBV7-8 and TRBJ2-3, the complete variable domain is GAGVSQSPRYKVAKRGQDVALRCDPISGHVSLFWYQQALGQGPEFLTYFQNEAQLDKSGLPSDRFFAERPEGSVSTLKIQRTQQEDSAVYLCASSLALWEGQDTQYFGPGTRLTVL.

In regard to this clonotype: The junction departs from the called germline gene at one end, perhaps through a read error. The rearrangement uses TRBV29-1 and TRBJ2-5; 9 nucleotides agree with TRBD1. Germline CDR1 is SQVTM and CDR2 is ANQGSEA. This CDR3 comprises 13 residues. In DNA, the CDR3 is TGCAGCGTTCAAGACAGGGGGGAAGAGACCCAGTACTTC. As protein: CSVQDRGEETQYF. Based on the CDR3 plus reference TRBV29-1 and TRBJ2-5, the full variable domain is SAVISQKPSRDICQRGTSLTIQCQVDSQVTMMFWYRQQPGQSLTLIATANQGSEATYESGFVIDKFPISRPNLTFSTLTVSNMSPEDSSIYLCSVQDRGEETQYFGPGTRLLVL.

The V gene is TRBV24-1, the J gene TRBJ2-5, with D perhaps being TRBD1 or TRBD2 (5 bases each). CDR3 size: 12 residues. Germline V gives CDR1 KGHDR, CDR2 SFDVKD. V was clipped by 2 bases and J by 5 bases, with 5 bases between them. The CDR3 nucleotides read TGTGCCACCAGTGATTGGGACGAGACCCAGTACTTC. Protein product: CATSDWDETQYF.

The chain recombines TRBV20-1 with TRBJ1-1; D remains unclear. In germline, CDR1 is DFQATT, CDR2 SNEGSKA (reference sequence). V lost 2 bases to trimming and J lost 6 bases, with 16 bases between them. The CDR3 runs to 14 residues. This chain's CDR3 is CSARLRPFGAEAFF. The CDR3 DNA reads TGCAGTGCTAGACTGCGGCCCTTTGGGGCTGAAGCTTTCTTT.

This chain uses TRBV7-9 with TRBJ2-1; the match to TRBD1 covers 8 bases. Germline CDR1 reads SEHNR; CDR2 reads FQNEAQ (reference sequence). V shed 3 bases and J 7 bases; nucleotides not matched to a gene: 8. This CDR3 is built from 15 residues. The CDR3 is CASSFGQGRLNEQFF. The CDR3 nucleotides are TGTGCCAGCAGCTTCGGACAGGGAAGGCTGAATGAGCAGTTCTTC.

The V and J genes are TRBV7-9 and TRBJ2-7; D tentatively reads TRBD1 or TRBD2 (5 bases each). Germline CDR1 SEHNR, CDR2 FQNEAQ (reference sequence). This CDR3 spans 13 amino acids. V dropped 7 bases and J dropped 3 bases, with 13 bases sitting between them. CDR3: CASTGPTGYEQYF. As DNA, the CDR3 is TGTGCCAGCACGGGGCCTACGGGCTACGAGCAGTACTTC.

There are many counts of this clonotype. This sequence joins TRBV7-2 and TRBJ1-6, with D perhaps TRBD1 (6 bases). Germline V gene sequence: CDR1 SGHTA, CDR2 FQGNSA. This CDR3 region has 17 residues. V lost 5 bases and J lost 2, with 16 bases in between. The CDR3 sequence: CASSRARQDPYNSPLHF. CDR3 nucleotides: TGTGCCAGCAGCCGAGCTAGACAGGATCCCTATAATTCACCCCTCCACTTT. The whole variable domain, filled in from reference TRBV7-2 and TRBJ1-6, reads GAGVSQSPSNKVTEKGKDVELRCDPISGHTALYWYRQSLGQGLEFLIYFQGNSAPDKSGLPSDRFSAERTGGSVSTLTIQRTQQEDSAVYLCASSRARQDPYNSPLHFGNGTRLTVT.

This clonotype was seen a few times. The V and J genes are TRBV7-9 and TRBJ1-3; D gene unclear. Germline CDR1 reads SEHNR; CDR2 reads FQNEAQ (reference sequence). V dropped 1 base and J dropped 5 bases, with 6 bases sitting between them. CDR3 length: 13 residues. This CDR3 reads CASSLGGRNTIYF. The CDR3 DNA follows: TGTGCCAGCAGCTTAGGGGGAAGAAACACCATATATTTT.

J is TRBJ2-5 and V is TRBV2; 13 bases fit TRBD2. The CDR3 runs to 18 residues. Germline-derived CDR1 and CDR2 are SNHLY and FYNNEI. Trimming took 6 bases from V and 1 from J; bases not matched to a gene: 11. CDR3 DNA: TGTGCCAGCAGCGAAAGACTAGCGGGAGGATCGTCCCAAGAGACCCAGTACTTC. As protein: CASSERLAGGSSQETQYF.